The 30 T cell receptor beta chains listed next were all sequenced from one sample in a study of blood T cell repertoires in COVID-19. Only in-frame clones appear in the TCRdb table, and some are missing; sequencing was by immunoSEQ multiplex PCR. The sample records tens of thousands of clones, about 85% being singletons. What was sequenced was peripheral blood. These TCRs come from a man aged 70-80 years with active COVID-19.

The count of this clone is one. The chain joins TRBV5-4 to TRBJ1-5; possibly TRBD1 for D (5 bases). The CDR3 has 15 amino acids. CDR1 and CDR2 from the germline V gene are SGHNT and YYREEE (reference sequence). V lost 0 bases and J 5 bases, leaving 12 bases between the germline ends. In DNA form, the CDR3 reads TGTGCCAGCAGCTTGGGGGGCGCGTCCGATCAGCCCCAGCATTTT. Its translation is CASSLGGASDQPQHF.

This clone showed up just once. This chain links TRBV18 with TRBJ1-1; unclear D gene. This CDR3 is 15 amino acids long. V was cut by 6 bases and J by 4 bases, with 18 bases left in between. CDR1 is KGHSH and CDR2 is LQKENI in the germline V gene. The DNA for the CDR3 is TGTGCCAGCTCCGACGCACCCGGGTTGCGCACTGAAGCTTTCTTT. Its protein is CASSDAPGLRTEAFF.

Points on this clone: This specimen includes other DNA sequences encoding the same CDR3. V usage is TRBV30 and J usage is TRBJ2-5, with TRBD1 matching 7 bases. This CDR3 region has 12 residues. Trimming at V came to 3 bases and at J to 5 bases, leaving 3 bases not matched to a gene. Germline V gene data show CDR1 as GTSNPN and CDR2 as SVGIG (reference sequence). CDR3 nucleotides: TGTGCCTGGAGCCCCAGGGGGGAGACCCAGTACTTC. Translated, it gives CAWSPRGETQYF.

This chain uses TRBV6-2 or TRBV6-3 with TRBJ1-2, with TRBD1 matching over 9 bases. This CDR3 has 15 residues. From germline, CDR1 is MNHEY and CDR2 SVGEGT. V was pared by 6 bases and J by 6 bases, with 11 bases of the junction left unmatched. The CDR3: CASSPFLTGGDGYTF. For the CDR3, the DNA is TGTGCCAGCAGCCCCTTCCTTACAGGGGGCGATGGCTACACCTTC.

This chain links TRBV6-1 with TRBJ2-3; 8 bases fit TRBD1. J was trimmed by 5 bases and V by 3 bases; bases with no gene match: 7. The CDR3 covers 15 residues. Germline V gene lookup returns CDR1 MNHNS and CDR2 SASEGT. DNA of the CDR3: TGTGCCAGCAGTGAGGGGCAGGGGGCTGTAGATACGCAGTATTTT. This gives the protein CASSEGQGAVDTQYF.

In this sample, this clone turned up a few times. The chain is built from TRBV5-1 and TRBJ2-7, with 7 bases matching TRBD2. CDR1 and CDR2 (germline): SGHRS, YFSETQ. J gave up 3 bases and V 4 bases, and 7 bases lay outside the gene matches. CDR3 length: 14 residues. The CDR3 DNA reads as TGCGCCAGCAGCCGAGAAGCGGGAAACTACGAGCAGTACTTC. The encoded protein is CASSREAGNYEQYF.

The V gene is TRBV6-5, the J gene TRBJ2-5; TRBD2 matches at 14 bases. Germline lookup yields CDR1 MNHEY and CDR2 SVGAGI. The CDR3 totals 16 residues. Losses at the gene ends were 2 bases for V and 4 bases for J; bases not matched to a gene: 3. The CDR3 bases are TGTGCCAGCAGTTACCCCGGACTAGCGGGAGGAGAGACCCAGTACTTC. Translating gives CASSYPGLAGGETQYF.

This clone has only a few counts. The CDR3 DNA reads TGTGCCAGCAGCCAAGTGGGACTTGGGACTGAAGCTTTCTTT. Its translation: CASSQVGLGTEAFF. The rearrangement links TRBV3-1 (or the pseudogene TRBV3-2) to TRBJ1-1; weak D call: TRBD1 (5 bases). This CDR3 has 14 residues. Trimming stripped 1 base from V and 5 bases from J, with 11 bases between. CDR1 and CDR2 from the germline V gene are LGHDT and YNNKEL (reference sequence).

V usage is TRBV2 and J usage is TRBJ1-3, with a possible D match to TRBD1 (5 bases). V lost 4 bases and J lost 1, with 8 bases in between. The germline CDR1 and CDR2 sequences are SNHLY and FYNNEI. This CDR3 is 14 amino acids long. The CDR3: CASSVGGSGNTIYF. CDR3 DNA: TGTGCCAGCAGTGTTGGGGGGTCTGGAAACACCATATATTTT.

The chain employs TRBV5-8 and TRBJ2-7, with a possible D match to TRBD1 (7 bases). The CDR3 contains 13 residues. V was shortened by 4 bases and J by 1 base, with 9 bases between the two germline ends. Germline V gives CDR1 SGHTS, CDR2 YDEGEE. CDR3 in DNA: TGTGCCAGCAGCGCGGGACAGTCCTACGAGCAGTACTTC. Protein product: CASSAGQSYEQYF.

This clone was picked up one time. V gene TRBV3-1 (or the pseudogene TRBV3-2) combines with J gene TRBJ1-2, with 8 bases aligning to TRBD1. There are 13 residues in the CDR3. Germline assignment: CDR1 LGHDT and CDR2 YNNKEL (reference sequence). J gave up 7 bases and V 4 bases, and 5 bases lay outside the gene matches. CDR3 bases: TGTGCCAGCAGCCCCCGGACAGGGATTGGCTACACCTTC. This translates into CASSPRTGIGYTF.

This rearrangement joins TRBV19 to TRBJ2-1; possible D gene TRBD2, 6 bases. Germline values: CDR1 LNHDA, CDR2 SQIVND (reference sequence). V was trimmed by 5 bases and J by 10 bases, leaving 18 bases between them. The CDR3 runs 14 residues. The CDR3 loop reads CASSGEWRAWEQFF. CDR3 nucleotides: TGTGCCAGTAGTGGGGAGTGGAGGGCCTGGGAGCAGTTCTTC.

This rearrangement joins TRBV27 to TRBJ1-3; weak D call: TRBD1 (6 bases). Trimming shortened V by 3 bases and J by 4 bases, and 13 bases separated the two germline ends. The CDR3 spans 15 residues. Germline V gene sequence: CDR1 MNHEY, CDR2 SMNVEV (reference sequence). The CDR3 sequence is CASSLEGGVGNTIYF. CDR3 bases: TGTGCCAGCAGTTTGGAGGGGGGGGTCGGAAACACCATATATTTT.

The chain links TRBV23-1 to TRBJ2-4; possibly TRBD2 for D (5 bases). TRBV23-1 has ORF status, its function being uncertain. The CDR3 contains 15 residues. The V end was cut by 3 bases, the J end by 0 bases, with 9 bases between. Here the CDR3 reads CASSHRGAAKNIQYF. For the CDR3, the DNA is TGCGCCAGCAGTCATCGGGGAGCAGCCAAAAACATTCAGTACTTC.

A single count supports this clone. The rearrangement uses TRBV5-1 and TRBJ1-5; a possible D gene is TRBD1 (6 bases). The V gene's germline CDR1 is SGHRS and CDR2 YFSETQ. The CDR3 extends over 13 amino acids. V was trimmed by 1 base and J by 8 bases, leaving 10 bases between them. This chain's CDR3 is CASSLLRGEPQHF. The CDR3 nucleotides read TGCGCCAGCAGCTTGCTCAGGGGCGAGCCCCAGCATTTT.

The chain is built from TRBV6-1 and TRBJ2-7; 7 positions agree with TRBD2. The V segment lost 4 bases and the J segment 4 bases; nucleotides outside the gene matches: 13. In germline, CDR1 is MNHNS, CDR2 SASEGT. The CDR3 spans 16 residues. The CDR3 DNA sequence: TGTGCCAGCAGTGCACCCCCGGGGGGAGTGGGTTACGAGCAGTACTTC. Protein product: CASSAPPGGVGYEQYF.

The sample holds a few counts of this clone. The chain combines TRBV3-1 (or the pseudogene TRBV3-2) with TRBJ2-3; perhaps TRBD1 as D (6 bases). The V end lost 3 bases, the J end lost 3 bases, and 16 bases lay between the germline ends. Germline V gene sequence: CDR1 LGHDT, CDR2 YNNKEL (reference sequence). The CDR3 contains 16 residues. The CDR3 nucleotides read TGTGCCAGCAGCCACCGATCCAGGGGAGTGACAGATACGCAGTATTTT. It yields the protein CASSHRSRGVTDTQYF.

This chain connects TRBV5-1 to TRBJ2-3, with TRBD1 matching over 7 bases. The CDR3 is 17 residues long. J was trimmed by 5 bases and V by 3 bases; bases with no gene match: 15. CDR1 SGHRS and CDR2 YFSETQ come from the germline V gene. CDR3: CASSSRLQGRGGDTQYF. The DNA for the CDR3 is TGCGCCAGCAGCTCACGATTACAGGGGCGAGGAGGAGATACGCAGTATTTT. Combining the CDR3 with reference TRBV5-1 and TRBJ2-3 gives the whole variable domain KAGVTQTPRYLIKTRGQQVTLSCSPISGHRSVSWYQQTPGQGLQFLFEYFSETQRNKGNFPGRFSGRQFSNSRSEMNVSTLELGDSALYLCASSSRLQGRGGDTQYFGPGTRLTVL.

The chain carries TRBV5-1 and TRBJ1-1; the match to TRBD1 covers 7 bases. Germline assignment: CDR1 SGHRS and CDR2 YFSETQ. The CDR3 runs 19 residues. Trimming cost V 4 bases and J 1 base; bases outside gene matches: 19. CDR3 nucleotides: TGCGCCAGCAGCCGAAAATACCCGGGACAGCCAGGGAAGAACACTGAAGCTTTCTTT. This sequence encodes CASSRKYPGQPGKNTEAFF.

The genes are TRBV4-3 and TRBJ1-5; D unresolved. The V gene lost 4 bases and the J gene lost 9 bases, with 19 bases spanning the gap. This CDR3 comprises 15 residues. Germline loops: CDR1 LGHNA, CDR2 YSLEER. The CDR3 region has the DNA TGCGCCAGCAGCCCCGACACGACAATCCCTCGGCCCCAGCATTTT. This encodes CASSPDTTIPRPQHF.

This clone has just a few counts. The chain couples TRBV7-2 to TRBJ2-5; 9 nucleotides align to TRBD2. Unmatched junction bases numbered 6, after V lost 5 bases and J lost 5 bases. The CDR3 totals 14 residues. Per the germline V gene, CDR1 is SGHTA and CDR2 is FQGNSA. The CDR3 reads CASSKGLAGETQYF. The DNA of the CDR3 is TGTGCCAGCAGCAAGGGACTAGCTGGGGAGACCCAGTACTTC. Using reference TRBV7-2 and TRBJ2-5 for the parts outside the CDR3, the full variable domain is GAGVSQSPSNKVTEKGKDVELRCDPISGHTALYWYRQSLGQGLEFLIYFQGNSAPDKSGLPSDRFSAERTGGSVSTLTIQRTQQEDSAVYLCASSKGLAGETQYFGPGTRLLVL.

This chain links TRBV4-2 with TRBJ2-1; 10 bases are a match to TRBD1. Trimming removed 3 bases from V and 4 bases from J; junction bases left unmatched: 6. CDR3 length equals 16 residues. Germline values: CDR1 LGHNA, CDR2 YNFKEQ. CDR3 in DNA: TGTGCCAGCAGCCACGGGGACAGGGGACCATACAATGAGCAGTTCTTC. Its translation is CASSHGDRGPYNEQFF.

The CDR3 loop is CASSPQRGYGYTF. The DNA of the CDR3 is TGTGCCAGCAGCCCCCAGCGAGGCTATGGCTACACCTTC. V gene TRBV11-3 combines with J gene TRBJ1-2; D is unresolved. CDR1 SGHNT and CDR2 YENEEA come from the germline V gene. The CDR3 length is 13 residues. V lost 5 bases, J lost 4 bases, and 11 bases lay in between.

This sequence joins TRBV6-2 or TRBV6-3 and TRBJ1-5, with 10 nucleotides matching TRBD1. The CDR3 is made up of 20 amino acids. CDR1 MNHEY and CDR2 SVGEGT come from the germline V gene. Unmatched junction bases numbered 15, after V lost 2 bases and J lost 2 bases. The CDR3, as DNA: TGTGCCAGCAGTTACCCCCGGACAGGACAGGGGGTTATGCGCAATCAGCCCCAGCATTTT. Residues: CASSYPRTGQGVMRNQPQHF.

V usage is TRBV6-6 and J usage is TRBJ1-1; TRBD1 might be the D (5 bases). Per germline, CDR1 MNHNY and CDR2 SVGAGI (reference sequence). This CDR3 comprises 14 residues. V lost 5 bases and J 3 bases, leaving 13 bases between the germline ends. The CDR3 spells CASSPVGGDTEAFF. DNA of the CDR3: TGTGCCAGCAGTCCGGTGGGGGGTGACACTGAAGCTTTCTTT.

The chain has TRBV14 and TRBJ2-1; D is possibly TRBD2 (5 bases). CDR1 is SGHDN, CDR2 FVKESK, per germline. The CDR3 has 14 residues. Trimming stripped 1 base from V and 5 bases from J, with 9 bases between. The CDR3, as DNA: TGTGCCAGCAGCCAAGTCCTAGCCAACAATGAGCAGTTCTTC. Amino acids: CASSQVLANNEQFF.

This clone was recorded only once. This chain uses TRBV5-4 with TRBJ2-2; TRBD1 matches at 9 bases. The V segment lost 4 bases and the J segment 5 bases; nucleotides outside the gene matches: 3. This CDR3 spans 14 amino acids. The germline V gene has CDR1 SGHNT and CDR2 YYREEE (reference sequence). The CDR3 nucleotides read TGTGCCAGCAGCCTAGACAGGGGGACCGGGGAGCTGTTTTTT. As protein: CASSLDRGTGELFF.

This chain links TRBV4-3 with TRBJ1-4; tentative D call: TRBD1 (5 bases). CDR3 length: 16 residues. CDR1 is LGHNA and CDR2 is YSLEER in the germline V gene. The V gene lost 0 bases and the J gene lost 3 bases, with 11 bases spanning the gap. CDR3 nucleotide sequence: TGCGCCAGCAGCCAAGATCTGGGGGGAGCTAATGAAAAACTGTTTTTT. It codes for CASSQDLGGANEKLFF.

The V gene is TRBV7-2, the J gene TRBJ2-3, with D possibly TRBD2 on 7 matching bases. The ends were cut back, 4 bases at V and 2 bases at J, with 19 bases in the middle. From germline, CDR1 is SGHTA and CDR2 FQGNSA. The CDR3 is made up of 17 amino acids. The CDR3 region has the DNA TGTGCCAGCAGCTCGCCCCCTGGGGGGGGGCTCACAGATACGCAGTATTTT. Its protein product is CASSSPPGGGLTDTQYF. The variable domain in full, completed from reference TRBV7-2 and TRBJ2-3, reads GAGVSQSPSNKVTEKGKDVELRCDPISGHTALYWYRQSLGQGLEFLIYFQGNSAPDKSGLPSDRFSAERTGGSVSTLTIQRTQQEDSAVYLCASSSPPGGGLTDTQYFGPGTRLTVL.

This chain connects TRBV28 to TRBJ2-4; 16 bases align to TRBD2. Looked up from germline, CDR1 is MDHEN and CDR2 is SYDVKM. This CDR3 region has 18 residues. Trimming cost V 4 bases and J 5 bases; bases outside gene matches: 8. The CDR3 DNA is TGTGCCAGCAGTTCCCCGGGACTAGCGGGAGGGCCCCAAAACATTCAGTACTTC. Its protein product is CASSSPGLAGGPQNIQYF.